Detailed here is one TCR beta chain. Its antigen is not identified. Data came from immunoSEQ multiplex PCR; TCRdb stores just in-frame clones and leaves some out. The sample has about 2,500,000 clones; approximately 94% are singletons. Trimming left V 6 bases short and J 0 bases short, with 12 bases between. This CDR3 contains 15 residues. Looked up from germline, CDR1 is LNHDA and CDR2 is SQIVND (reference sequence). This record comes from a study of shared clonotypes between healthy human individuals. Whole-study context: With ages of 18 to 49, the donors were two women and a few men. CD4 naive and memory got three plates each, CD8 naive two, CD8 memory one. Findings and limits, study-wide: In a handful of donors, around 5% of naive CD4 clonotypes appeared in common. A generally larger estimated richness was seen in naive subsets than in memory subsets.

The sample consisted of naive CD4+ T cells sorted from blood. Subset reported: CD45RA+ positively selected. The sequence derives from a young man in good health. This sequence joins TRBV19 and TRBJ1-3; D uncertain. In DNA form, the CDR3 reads TGTGCCAGTAGCCTCGGACCCATCTCTGGAAACACCATATATTTT. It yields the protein CASSLGPISGNTIYF.